This T cell receptor beta chain was sequenced during a study of OX40 agonist ivuxolimab in advanced cancers. Study information: The dose-escalation cohort was around 83% male, with a mean age of around 54 years, ranging roughly 23 to 79. Study-level results: Antigen specificity of clonally expanded peripheral T cells was not established.

Per the germline V gene, CDR1 is MGHRA and CDR2 is YSYEKL. The V end was cut by 3 bases, the J end by 4 bases, with 12 bases between. The CDR3 spans 14 residues. Cycle 7 day 1, cycle 4 day 1, and baseline were the timepoints at which blood was sampled. Comment on this clone: Antigen: not known.

Here immunoSEQ multiplex PCR was the method, and the copy in TCRdb shows in-frame clones only, minus some. The sample yields some 46,000 clones, roughly three quarters seen once. The TCR was taken from an adult with an advanced solid tumor such as melanoma, head and neck, liver or kidney cancer. Specimen: CD4+ or CD8+ T cells sorted from blood, collected in a trial of the OX40 agonist ivuxolimab. The rearrangement links TRBV4-1 to TRBJ2-5; D is possibly TRBD2 (6 bases). CDR3 in amino acids: CASSQRLGGETQYF. DNA of the CDR3: TGCGCCAGCAGCCAGAGGCTCGGGGGAGAGACCCAGTACTTC.